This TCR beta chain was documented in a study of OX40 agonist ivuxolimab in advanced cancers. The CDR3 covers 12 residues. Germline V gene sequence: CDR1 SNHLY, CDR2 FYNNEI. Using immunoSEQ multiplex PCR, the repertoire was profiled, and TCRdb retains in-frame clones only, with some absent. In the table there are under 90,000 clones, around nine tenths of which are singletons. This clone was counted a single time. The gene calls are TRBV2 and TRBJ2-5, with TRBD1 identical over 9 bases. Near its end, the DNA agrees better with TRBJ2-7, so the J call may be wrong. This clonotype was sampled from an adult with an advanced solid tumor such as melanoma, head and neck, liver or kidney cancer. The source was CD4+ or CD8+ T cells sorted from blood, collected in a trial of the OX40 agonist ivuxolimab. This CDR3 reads CASRWTGVEQYF. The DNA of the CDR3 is TGTGCCAGCAGATGGACAGGGGTCGAGCAGTACTTC.